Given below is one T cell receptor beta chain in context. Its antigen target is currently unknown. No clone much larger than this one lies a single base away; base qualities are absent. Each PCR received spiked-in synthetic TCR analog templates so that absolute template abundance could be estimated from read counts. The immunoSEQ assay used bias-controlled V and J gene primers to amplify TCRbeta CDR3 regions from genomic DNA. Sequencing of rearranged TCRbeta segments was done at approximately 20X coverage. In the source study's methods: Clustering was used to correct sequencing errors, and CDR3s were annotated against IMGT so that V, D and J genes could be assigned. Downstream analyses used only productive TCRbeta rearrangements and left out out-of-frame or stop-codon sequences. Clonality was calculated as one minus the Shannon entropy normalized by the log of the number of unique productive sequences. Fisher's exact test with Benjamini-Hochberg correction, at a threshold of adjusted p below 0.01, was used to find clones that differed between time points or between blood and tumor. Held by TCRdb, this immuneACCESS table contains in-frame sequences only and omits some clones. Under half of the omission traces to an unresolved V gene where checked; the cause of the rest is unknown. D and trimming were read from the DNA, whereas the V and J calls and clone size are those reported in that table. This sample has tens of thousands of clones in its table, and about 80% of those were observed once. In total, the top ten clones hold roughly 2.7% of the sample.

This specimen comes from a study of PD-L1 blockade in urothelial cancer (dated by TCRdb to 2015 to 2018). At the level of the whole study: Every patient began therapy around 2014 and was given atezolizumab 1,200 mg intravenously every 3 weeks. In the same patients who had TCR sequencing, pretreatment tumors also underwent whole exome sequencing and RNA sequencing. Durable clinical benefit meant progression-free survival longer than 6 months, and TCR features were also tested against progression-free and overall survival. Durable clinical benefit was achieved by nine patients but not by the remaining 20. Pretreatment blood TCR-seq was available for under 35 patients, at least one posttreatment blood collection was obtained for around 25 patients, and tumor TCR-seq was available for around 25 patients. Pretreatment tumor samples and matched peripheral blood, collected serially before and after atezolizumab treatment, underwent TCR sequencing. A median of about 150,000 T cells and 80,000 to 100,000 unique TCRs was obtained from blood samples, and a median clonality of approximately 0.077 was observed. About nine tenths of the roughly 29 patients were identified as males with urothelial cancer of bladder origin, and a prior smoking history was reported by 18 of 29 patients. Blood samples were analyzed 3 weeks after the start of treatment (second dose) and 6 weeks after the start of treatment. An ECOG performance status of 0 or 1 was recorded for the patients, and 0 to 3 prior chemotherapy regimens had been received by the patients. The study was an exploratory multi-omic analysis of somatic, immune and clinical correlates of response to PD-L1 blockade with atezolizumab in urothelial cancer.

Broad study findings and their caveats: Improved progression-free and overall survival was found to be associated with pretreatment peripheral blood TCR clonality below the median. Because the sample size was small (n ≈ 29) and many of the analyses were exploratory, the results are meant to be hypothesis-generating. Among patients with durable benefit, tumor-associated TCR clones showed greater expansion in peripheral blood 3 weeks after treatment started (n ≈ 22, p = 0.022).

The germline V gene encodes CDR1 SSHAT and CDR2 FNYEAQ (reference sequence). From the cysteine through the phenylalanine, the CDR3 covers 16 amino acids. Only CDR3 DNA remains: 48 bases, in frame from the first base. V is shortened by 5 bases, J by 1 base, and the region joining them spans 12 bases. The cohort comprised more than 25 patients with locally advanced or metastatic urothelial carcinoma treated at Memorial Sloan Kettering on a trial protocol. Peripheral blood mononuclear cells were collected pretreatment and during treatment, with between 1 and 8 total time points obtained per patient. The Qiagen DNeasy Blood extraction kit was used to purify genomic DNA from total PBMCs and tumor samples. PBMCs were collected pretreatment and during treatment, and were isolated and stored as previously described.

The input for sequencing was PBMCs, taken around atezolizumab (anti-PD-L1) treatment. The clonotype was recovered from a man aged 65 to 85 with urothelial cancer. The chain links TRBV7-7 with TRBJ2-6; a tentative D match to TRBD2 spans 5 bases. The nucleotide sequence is TGTGCCAGCAGCAAATCTTCGGGGTCTGGGGCCAACGTCCTGACTTTC. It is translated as CASSKSSGSGANVLTF.